Listed below are T cell receptor beta chains from one sample, sequenced in a study of OX40 agonist ivuxolimab in advanced cancers. The data were produced by immunoSEQ multiplex PCR, yet TCRdb's version contains in-frame clones alone and is incomplete. The sample yields about 61,000 clones, about four fifths seen once. Sequencing used CD4+ or CD8+ T cells sorted from blood, obtained in a trial of the OX40 agonist ivuxolimab. All receptors come from an adult with an advanced solid tumor such as melanoma, head and neck, liver or kidney cancer. CDR3s include the opening cysteine and the closing phenylalanine or tryptophan. The D gene is left open where the match is weak. Not all rows give a size; the values are once, few, many and, for expanded clones, a class.

-,TRBV6-6,TRBJ2-5,-,CASSSRGETQYF,TGTGCCAGCAGCTCGCGGGGAGAGACCCAGTACTTC
-,TRBV5-8,TRBJ2-7,-,CASSKMGPKGEQYF,TGTGCCAGCAGCAAGATGGGACCGAAGGGCGAGCAGTACTTC
TRBD1,TRBV5-6,TRBJ1-2,-,CASSQYIVTGKAGYTF,TGTGCCAGCAGCCAGTACATAGTGACAGGGAAGGCTGGCTACACCTTC
-,TRBV25-1,TRBJ2-7,-,CASSEYRGTQPYEQYF,TGTGCCAGCAGTGAATATAGAGGGACACAACCCTACGAGCAGTACTTC
-,TRBV9,TRBJ2-1,-,CASSGRRRGEQFF,TGTGCCAGCAGCGGACGTCGGCGGGGTGAGCAGTTCTTC
TRBD1,TRBV6-5,TRBJ1-1,-,CASSYSITGDTEAFF,TGTGCCAGCAGTTACTCGATTACAGGGGACACTGAAGCTTTCTTT
-,TRBV27,TRBJ1-6,-,CASSFVKAPLHF,TGTGCCAGCAGTTTCGTCAAAGCGCCCCTCCACTTT
TRBD1,TRBV28,TRBJ1-2,-,CASGNGRQGVGGYTF,TGTGCCAGCGGCAACGGTCGGCAGGGGGTGGGAGGCTACACCTTC
-,TRBV5-1,TRBJ2-7,-,CASSLGYYEQYF,TGCGCCAGCAGCTTGGGTTACTACGAGCAGTACTTC
-,TRBV6-5,TRBJ2-2,-,CASTSVGGSGELFF,TGTGCCAGCACCTCGGTGGGGGGATCCGGGGAGCTGTTTTTT
-,TRBV5-5,TRBJ2-3,few,CASSLEFGTDTQYF,TGTGCCAGCAGCTTGGAGTTCGGCACAGATACGCAGTATTTT
-,TRBV9,TRBJ1-2,-,CASSVEGGFGYTF,TGTGCCAGCAGCGTAGAAGGAGGGTTCGGCTACACCTTC
-,TRBV11-3,TRBJ1-3,-,CASSLDSSGNTIYF,TGTGCCAGCAGTCTGGACAGCTCTGGAAACACCATATATTTT
TRBD1,TRBV18,TRBJ2-3,-,CASSPRDRSTDTQYF,TGTGCCAGCTCACCTCGGGACAGATCTACAGATACGCAGTATTTT
TRBD1,TRBV4-3,TRBJ1-6,-,CASSQDGTGGRSPLHF,TGCGCCAGCAGCCAAGATGGGACAGGGGGTAGGTCACCCCTCCACTTT
TRBD1,TRBV6-1,TRBJ1-6,-,CASSEGTGLNMSSYNSPLHF,TGTGCCAGCAGTGAAGGGACAGGGTTAAATATGAGCTCCTATAATTCACCCCTCCACTTT
TRBD2,TRBV19,TRBJ2-1,-,CASSIGTSGGKGEQFF,TGTGCCAGTAGTATCGGGACTAGCGGGGGAAAGGGTGAGCAGTTCTTC
-,TRBV6-5,TRBJ1-1,-,CASTKQGPNTEAFF,TGTGCCAGCACCAAACAGGGACCGAACACTGAAGCTTTCTTT
-,TRBV30,TRBJ2-2,-,CAWADGPGELFF,TGTGCCTGGGCGGACGGCCCCGGGGAGCTGTTTTTT
-,TRBV29-1,TRBJ2-3,-,CSVGIGQINTDTQYF,TGCAGCGTCGGGATTGGACAGATAAACACAGATACGCAGTATTTT
-,TRBV11-3,TRBJ2-7,-,CASSRGVEPPRNEQYF,TGTGCCAGCAGCCGAGGGGTAGAACCCCCCCGCAACGAGCAGTACTTC
TRBD1,TRBV9,TRBJ1-2,few,CASSEQDRVSIGGYTF,TGTGCCAGCAGCGAACAGGACAGGGTATCCATTGGTGGCTACACCTTC
TRBD2,TRBV2,TRBJ2-7,-,CASFGQAGGYEQYF,TGTGCCAGCTTCGGTCAGGCGGGGGGTTACGAGCAGTACTTC
-,TRBV19,TRBJ2-1,-,CASSEFGYNEQFF,TGTGCCAGTAGTGAGTTCGGCTACAATGAGCAGTTCTTC
-,TRBV4-3,TRBJ2-3,-,CASSPDRGTDTQYF,TGCGCCAGCAGCCCCGACAGAGGCACAGATACGCAGTATTTT
-,TRBV29-1,TRBJ2-7,-,CSVPPQSSYEQYF,TGCAGCGTCCCACCGCAGAGCTCCTACGAGCAGTACTTC
TRBD2,TRBV10-3,TRBJ2-3,-,CAISGRTGGPPDTQYF,TGTGCCATCAGTGGGAGGACGGGGGGGCCCCCAGATACGCAGTATTTT
TRBD2,TRBV6-5,TRBJ2-7,-,CASMSGGSYEQYF,TGTGCCAGCATGAGCGGGGGGTCCTACGAGCAGTACTTC
TRBD1,TRBV5-5,TRBJ2-5,-,CASSLGGTGWRGETQYF,TGTGCCAGCAGCTTGGGAGGGACAGGGTGGAGGGGTGAGACCCAGTACTTC
TRBD2,TRBV6-5,TRBJ2-1,-,CASSYGLAGVNEQFF,TGTGCCAGCAGTTACGGGCTAGCGGGGGTCAATGAGCAGTTCTTC
-,TRBV7-2,TRBJ2-1,-,CASSADFSYNEQFF,TGTGCCAGCAGCGCCGACTTCTCCTACAATGAGCAGTTCTTC